This T cell receptor beta chain stems from a study of neurological immune-mediated disorders. TCRdb called the 5' RACE reads again in MiXCR, with one record for every CDR3 protein. The top ten clones hold 5.5% to 6% of a sample with just over 50,000 distinct CDR3 sequences, about 3.7% of them seen once. The sample holds many counts of this clonotype. The length of the CDR3 is 16 residues. The V end was cut by 0 bases, the J end by 0 bases, with 7 bases between. CDR1 is SGHRS and CDR2 is YFSETQ in the germline V gene. This receptor was obtained from a man aged 40-50 years with multiple sclerosis. Sequenced input: PBMCs. This chain joins TRBV5-1 and TRBJ2-6; D ambiguous. In nucleotides, the CDR3 is TGCGCCAGCAGCTTGGACGGAAACTCTGGGGCCAACGTCCTGACTTTC. The encoded protein is CASSLDGNSGANVLTF.